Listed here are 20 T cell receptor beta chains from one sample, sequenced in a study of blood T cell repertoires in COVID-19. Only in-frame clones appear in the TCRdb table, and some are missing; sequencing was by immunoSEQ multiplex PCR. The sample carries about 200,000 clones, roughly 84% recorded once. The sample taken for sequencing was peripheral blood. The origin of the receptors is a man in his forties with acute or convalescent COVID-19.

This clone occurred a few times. The CDR3 sequence is CASSRPGTSGGYYEQYF. CDR3 coding DNA: TGTGCCAGCAGCCGTCCCGGGACTAGCGGGGGCTACTACGAGCAGTACTTC. J is TRBJ2-7 and V is TRBV5-8; 14 nucleotides align to TRBD2. Losses at the gene ends were 4 bases for V and 3 bases for J; bases not matched to a gene: 9. The length of the CDR3 is 17 residues. Looked up from germline, CDR1 is SGHTS and CDR2 is YDEGEE. The full variable domain, rest sourced from reference TRBV5-8 and TRBJ2-7, is EAGVTQSPTHLIKTRGQQATLRCSPISGHTSVYWYQQALGLGLQFLLWYDEGEERNRGNFPPRFSGRQFPNYSSELNVNALELEDSALYLCASSRPGTSGGYYEQYFGPGTRLTVT.

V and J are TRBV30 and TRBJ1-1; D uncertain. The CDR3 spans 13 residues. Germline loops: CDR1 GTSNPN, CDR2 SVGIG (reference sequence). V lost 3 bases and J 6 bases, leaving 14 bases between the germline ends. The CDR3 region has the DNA TGTGCCTGGAGAAACACCTCCTTCTCTGAAGCTTTCTTT. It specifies CAWRNTSFSEAFF.

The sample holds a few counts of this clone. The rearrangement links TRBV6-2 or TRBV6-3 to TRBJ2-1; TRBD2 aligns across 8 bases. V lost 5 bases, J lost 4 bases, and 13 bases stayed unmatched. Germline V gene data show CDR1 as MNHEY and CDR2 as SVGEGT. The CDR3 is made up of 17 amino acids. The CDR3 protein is CASSTILAGPLYNEQFF. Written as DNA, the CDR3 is TGTGCCAGCAGTACCATCCTAGCGGGCCCCCTTTACAATGAGCAGTTCTTC.

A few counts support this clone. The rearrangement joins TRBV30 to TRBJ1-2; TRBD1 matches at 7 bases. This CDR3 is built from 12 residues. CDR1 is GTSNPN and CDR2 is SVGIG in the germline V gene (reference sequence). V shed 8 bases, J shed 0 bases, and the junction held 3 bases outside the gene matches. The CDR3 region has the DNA TGTGCCCGGGACAGTTCTAACTATGGCTACACCTTC. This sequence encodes CARDSSNYGYTF.

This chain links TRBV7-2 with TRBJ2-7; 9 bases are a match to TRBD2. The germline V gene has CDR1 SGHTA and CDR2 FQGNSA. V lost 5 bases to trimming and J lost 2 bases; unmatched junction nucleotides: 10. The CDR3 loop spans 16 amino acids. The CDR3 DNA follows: TGTGCCAGCAGCGTGGACGGTGCTAGCGGGGCCTACGAGCAGTACTTC. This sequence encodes CASSVDGASGAYEQYF.

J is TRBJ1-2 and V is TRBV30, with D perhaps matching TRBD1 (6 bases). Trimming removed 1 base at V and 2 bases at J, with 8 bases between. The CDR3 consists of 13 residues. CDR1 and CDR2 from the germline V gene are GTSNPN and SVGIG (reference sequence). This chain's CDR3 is CAWSEGGNYGYTF. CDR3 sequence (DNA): TGTGCCTGGAGTGAAGGGGGAAACTATGGCTACACCTTC.

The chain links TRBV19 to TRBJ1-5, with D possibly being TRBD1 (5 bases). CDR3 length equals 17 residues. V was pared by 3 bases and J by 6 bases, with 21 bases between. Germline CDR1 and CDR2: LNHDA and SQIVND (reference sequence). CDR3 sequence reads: CASSISFGREGLQPQHF. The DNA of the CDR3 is TGTGCCAGTAGTATTTCTTTCGGCAGGGAGGGTCTTCAGCCCCAGCATTTT.

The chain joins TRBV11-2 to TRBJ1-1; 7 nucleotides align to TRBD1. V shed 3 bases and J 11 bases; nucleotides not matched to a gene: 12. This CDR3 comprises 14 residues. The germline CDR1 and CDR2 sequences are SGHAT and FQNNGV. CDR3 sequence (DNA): TGTGCCAGCAGCTTTAGAGGGACAGTTAGTTTTGCTTTCTTT. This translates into CASSFRGTVSFAFF.

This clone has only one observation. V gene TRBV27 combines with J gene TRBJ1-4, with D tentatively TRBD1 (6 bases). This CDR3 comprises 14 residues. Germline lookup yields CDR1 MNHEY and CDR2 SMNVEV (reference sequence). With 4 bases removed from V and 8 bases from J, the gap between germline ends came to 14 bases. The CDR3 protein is CASSSYGQPEKLFF. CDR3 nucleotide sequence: TGTGCCAGCAGTTCCTACGGACAGCCGGAAAAACTGTTTTTT.

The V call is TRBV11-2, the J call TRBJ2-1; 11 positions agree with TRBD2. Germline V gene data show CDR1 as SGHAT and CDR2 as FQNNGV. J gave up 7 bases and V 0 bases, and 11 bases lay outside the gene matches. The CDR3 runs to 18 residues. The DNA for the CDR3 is TGTGCCAGCAGCTTAGAACGAGAGCTAGCGGGAGGAGGAAATGAGCAGTTCTTC. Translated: CASSLERELAGGGNEQFF. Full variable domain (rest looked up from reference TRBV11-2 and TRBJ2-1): EAGVAQSPRYKIIEKRQSVAFWCNPISGHATLYWYQQILGQGPKLLIQFQNNGVVDDSQLPKDRFSAERLKGVDSTLKIQPAKLEDSAVYLCASSLERELAGGGNEQFFGPGTRLTVL.

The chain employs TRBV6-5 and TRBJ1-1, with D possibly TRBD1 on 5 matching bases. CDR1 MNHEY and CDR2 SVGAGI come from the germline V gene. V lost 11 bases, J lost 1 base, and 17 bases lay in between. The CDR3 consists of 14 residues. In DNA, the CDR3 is TGTGCCGGACGGAGGGGAGGGTCGAACACTGAAGCTTTCTTT. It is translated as CAGRRGGSNTEAFF.

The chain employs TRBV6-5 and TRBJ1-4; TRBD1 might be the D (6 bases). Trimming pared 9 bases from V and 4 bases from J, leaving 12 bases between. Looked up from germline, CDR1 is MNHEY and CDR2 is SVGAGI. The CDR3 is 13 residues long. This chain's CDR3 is CASRTALNEKLFF. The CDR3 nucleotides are TGTGCCAGTCGGACAGCGCTTAATGAAAAACTGTTTTTT.

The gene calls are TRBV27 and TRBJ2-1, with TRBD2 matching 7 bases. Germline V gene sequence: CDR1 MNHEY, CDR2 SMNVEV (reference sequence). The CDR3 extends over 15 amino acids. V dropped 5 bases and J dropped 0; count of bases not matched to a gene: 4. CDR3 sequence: CASSRLAVSYNEQFF. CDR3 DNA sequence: TGTGCCAGCAGTAGACTAGCTGTCTCCTACAATGAGCAGTTCTTC.

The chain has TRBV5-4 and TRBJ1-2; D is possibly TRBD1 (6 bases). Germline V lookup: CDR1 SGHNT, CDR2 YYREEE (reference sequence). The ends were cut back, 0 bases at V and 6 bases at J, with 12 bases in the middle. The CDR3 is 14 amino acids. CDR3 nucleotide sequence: TGTGCCAGCAGCTTGGTCAGGGGCCAGGATGGCTACACCTTC. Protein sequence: CASSLVRGQDGYTF.

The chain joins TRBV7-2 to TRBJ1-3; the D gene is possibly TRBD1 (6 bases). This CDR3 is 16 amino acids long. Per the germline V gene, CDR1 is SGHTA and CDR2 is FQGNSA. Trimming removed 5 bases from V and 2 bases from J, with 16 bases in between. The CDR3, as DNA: TGTGCCAGCAGCCCGCACGGGGGGGCTACTGGAAACACCATATATTTT. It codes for CASSPHGGATGNTIYF.

This chain's CDR3 is CASKKTKDSPYNEQFF. The CDR3 nucleotides read TGTGCCAGCAAGAAAACGAAGGACAGCCCGTACAATGAGCAGTTCTTC. The V gene is TRBV11-2, the J gene TRBJ2-1, with a weak D call TRBD1 (6 bases). The ends were cut back, 7 bases at V and 4 bases at J, with 20 bases in the middle. Germline V gives CDR1 SGHAT, CDR2 FQNNGV. The CDR3 covers 16 residues.

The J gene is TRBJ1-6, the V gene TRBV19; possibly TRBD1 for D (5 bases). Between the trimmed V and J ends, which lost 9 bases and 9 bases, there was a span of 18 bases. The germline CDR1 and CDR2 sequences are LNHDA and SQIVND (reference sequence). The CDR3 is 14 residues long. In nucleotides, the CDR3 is TGTGCCAGCCCGCCGGGGGTCCGGGGTTCACCCCTCCACTTT. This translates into CASPPGVRGSPLHF.

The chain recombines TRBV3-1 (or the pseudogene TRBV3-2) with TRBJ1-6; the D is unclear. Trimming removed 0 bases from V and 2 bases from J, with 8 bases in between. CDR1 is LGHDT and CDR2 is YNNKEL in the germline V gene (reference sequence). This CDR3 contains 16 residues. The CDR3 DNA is TGTGCCAGCAGCCAAGATACGCCAGCCTATAATTCACCCCTCCACTTT. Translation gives CASSQDTPAYNSPLHF.

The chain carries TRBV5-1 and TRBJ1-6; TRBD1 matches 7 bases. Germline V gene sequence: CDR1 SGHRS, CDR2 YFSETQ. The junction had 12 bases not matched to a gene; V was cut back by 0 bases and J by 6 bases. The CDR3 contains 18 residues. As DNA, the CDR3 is TGCGCCAGCAGCTTGGAGGAGGAGGGGGCAAGCGGTAATTCACCCCTCCACTTT. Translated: CASSLEEEGASGNSPLHF.

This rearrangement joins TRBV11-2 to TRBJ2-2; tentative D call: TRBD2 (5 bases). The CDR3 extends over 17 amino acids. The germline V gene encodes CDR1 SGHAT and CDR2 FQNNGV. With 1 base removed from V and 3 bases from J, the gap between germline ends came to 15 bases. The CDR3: CASSLARGNYYTGELFF. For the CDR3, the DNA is TGTGCCAGCAGCTTAGCACGGGGAAACTATTACACCGGGGAGCTGTTTTTT.